This T cell receptor (beta chain) derives from a study of T cells in Graves' hyperthyroidism and ophthalmopathy. At the level of the study: Once the initial diagnosis was made, peripheral blood was obtained before any treatment.

Trimming took off 7 bases at V and 2 bases at J, with 11 bases between the two ends. The CDR3 covers 13 residues. Germline-derived CDR1 and CDR2 are ENHRY and SYGVKD. Study findings and constraints: Ophthalmopathy prediction by the model preceded onset by a median about 6 months.

What was amplified from RNA transcripts were TCR beta CDR3 regions. TCR CDR3 underwent first-round RT-PCR with the HTBI primer set. MiXCR was run by TCRdb on the multiplex PCR reads, yielding one entry per CDR3 protein. Of about 640,000 distinct CDR3 sequences in the sample, more than 20% were seen once. Details on this clonotype: Its antigen is not known.

Diagnosis rested on symptoms, serum thyroxine and TRAb, thyroid ultrasound, and orbital computed tomography. The specimen sequenced was blood. V and J are TRBV10-3 and TRBJ2-5, with D maybe TRBD2 (5 bases). The TCR was taken from a man aged 30 to 45 with Graves' ophthalmopathy. As DNA, the CDR3 is TGTGCCATCAAAGCGGTAGCTCAAGAGACCCAGTACTTC. It yields the protein CAIKAVAQETQYF.